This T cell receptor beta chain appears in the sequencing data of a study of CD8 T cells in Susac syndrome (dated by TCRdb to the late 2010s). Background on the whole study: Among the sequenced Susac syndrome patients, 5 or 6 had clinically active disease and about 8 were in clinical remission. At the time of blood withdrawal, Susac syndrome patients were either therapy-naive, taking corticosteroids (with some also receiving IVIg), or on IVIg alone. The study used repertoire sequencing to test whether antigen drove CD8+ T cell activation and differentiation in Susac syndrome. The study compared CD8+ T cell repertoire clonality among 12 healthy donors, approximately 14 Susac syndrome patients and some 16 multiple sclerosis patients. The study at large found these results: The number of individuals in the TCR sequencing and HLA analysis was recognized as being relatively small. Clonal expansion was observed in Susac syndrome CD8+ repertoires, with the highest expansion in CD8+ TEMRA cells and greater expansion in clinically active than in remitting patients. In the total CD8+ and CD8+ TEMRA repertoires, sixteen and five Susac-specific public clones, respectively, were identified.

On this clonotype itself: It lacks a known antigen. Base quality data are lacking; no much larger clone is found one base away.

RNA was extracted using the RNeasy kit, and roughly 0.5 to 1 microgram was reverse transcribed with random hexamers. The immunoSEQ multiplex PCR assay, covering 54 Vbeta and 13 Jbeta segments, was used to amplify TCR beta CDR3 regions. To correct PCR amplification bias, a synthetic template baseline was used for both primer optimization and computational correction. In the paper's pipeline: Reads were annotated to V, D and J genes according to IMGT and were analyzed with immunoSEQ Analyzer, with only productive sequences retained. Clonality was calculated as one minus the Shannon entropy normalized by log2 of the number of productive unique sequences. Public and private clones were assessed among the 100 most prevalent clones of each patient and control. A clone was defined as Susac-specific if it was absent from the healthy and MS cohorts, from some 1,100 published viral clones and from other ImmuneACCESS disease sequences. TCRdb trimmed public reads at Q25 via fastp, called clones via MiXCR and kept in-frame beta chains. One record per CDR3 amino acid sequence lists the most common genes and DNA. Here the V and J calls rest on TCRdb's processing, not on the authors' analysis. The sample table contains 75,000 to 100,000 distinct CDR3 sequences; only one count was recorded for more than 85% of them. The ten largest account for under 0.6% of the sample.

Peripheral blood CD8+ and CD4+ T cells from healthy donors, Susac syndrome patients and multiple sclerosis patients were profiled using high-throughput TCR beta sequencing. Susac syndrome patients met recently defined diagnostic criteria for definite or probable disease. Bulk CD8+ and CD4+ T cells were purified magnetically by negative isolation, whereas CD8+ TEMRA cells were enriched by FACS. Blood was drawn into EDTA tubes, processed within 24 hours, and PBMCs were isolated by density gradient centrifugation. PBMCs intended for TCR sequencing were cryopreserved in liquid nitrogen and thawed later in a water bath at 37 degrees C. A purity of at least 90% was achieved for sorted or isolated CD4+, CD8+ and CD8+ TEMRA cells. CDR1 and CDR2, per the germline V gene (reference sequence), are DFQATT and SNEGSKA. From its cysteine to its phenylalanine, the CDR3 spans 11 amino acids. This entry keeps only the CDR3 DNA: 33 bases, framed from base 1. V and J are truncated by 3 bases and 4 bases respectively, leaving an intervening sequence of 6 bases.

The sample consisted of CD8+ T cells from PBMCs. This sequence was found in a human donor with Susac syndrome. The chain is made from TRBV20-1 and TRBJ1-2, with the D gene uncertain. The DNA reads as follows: TGCAGTGCTAGCGTCAGCTATGGCTACACCTTC. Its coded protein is CSASVSYGYTF.